This T cell receptor beta chain emerged from a study of T cells in localized non-small cell lung cancer (dated by TCRdb to 2019 to 2021). With regard to the full study: The study analyzed T cell repertoires of hundreds of early-stage NSCLC patients, comparing tumors and uninvolved tumor-adjacent lungs. The cohort consisted of about 240 treatment-naive NSCLC patients whose localized lung tumors had been resected. NSCLC patients had a mean age of around 66 years, and 129 were male and 107 female. On the study overall, not on this receptor specifically: Because multi-region tumor sequencing was not done, intratumor heterogeneity could not be ruled out. Uninvolved tumor-adjacent lung showed the highest T cell clonality, higher than tumor, which suggests more focused antigenic responses in the adjacent lung. A median of around 50 of the top 100 tumor clones turned up in the paired uninvolved adjacent lung, and some 27 of those clones also ranked among the top 100 of that same adjacent lung. Higher T cell density in blood was associated with longer overall survival, whereas higher clonality in adjacent lung was associated with shorter survival. Since the design was exploratory, TCR variables were selected using unadjusted p-values with no false-discovery rate correction.

Uninvolved adjacent lung was taken at least 2 cm from the tumor margin and confirmed free of atypia by two independent pathologists. At diagnosis, tumor, uninvolved tumor-adjacent lung and peripheral blood were collected and then preserved as a mix of FFPE and fresh-frozen material. TCR beta CDR3 regions were sequenced from DNA using the immunoSEQ Assay. The authors' pipeline ran thus. T cell density was computed as TCR beta template counts normalized to usable DNA estimated by amplifying housekeeping genes. Using the preseqR package, richness was estimated by extrapolating to 120,000 templates for tissue samples and 400,000 templates for PBMC samples. Clonality was defined as one minus Pielou's evenness. Differential abundance testing on productive amino-acid clonotypes, with a minimum total count of 5 and an alpha of 0.1, was used to identify tissue-enriched TCRs. The Jaccard Index and the Morisita Overlap Index were used to quantify repertoire overlap between compartments. TCR beta CDR3s were clustered by GLIPH together with public tetramer-defined viral CDR3s, and at least three viral sequences plus V-gene enrichment were required for viral motifs. The clones in this table, taken by TCRdb from immuneACCESS, are in-frame only. Not every clone is retained; where verified, under half of the shortfall comes from an unresolved V gene, and the cause of the rest is unknown. That table supplies the V and J calls and clone size; D and trimming were determined from the DNA. This sample lists some 1,300 clones; 20% to 25% were detected once. The top ten clones comprise less than 20% of the sample.

V has 1 base trimmed and J has 6 bases trimmed; junction bases matching no gene number 5. The CDR3, from cysteine to phenylalanine, totals 14 residues. The read is trimmed to its CDR3 DNA, 42 bases read in frame from base 1. CDR1 and CDR2 (LNHNV, YYDKDF) derive from the germline V gene (reference sequence). Note on this clone: Which antigen it targets is not known. No qualities accompany the bases; no much larger clone lies one base away.

The chain links TRBV15 with TRBJ1-2; TRBD1 matches 7 bases in the middle. Sequences were derived from normal lung tissue next to the tumor, sampled before any cancer treatment. The sequence was collected from a man aged 40 to 75 with stage III squamous cell lung carcinoma. The sequenced DNA is TGTGCCACCAGCAGAGTAGGTACAGGGGATGGCTACACCTTC. Its product reads: CATSRVGTGDGYTF.